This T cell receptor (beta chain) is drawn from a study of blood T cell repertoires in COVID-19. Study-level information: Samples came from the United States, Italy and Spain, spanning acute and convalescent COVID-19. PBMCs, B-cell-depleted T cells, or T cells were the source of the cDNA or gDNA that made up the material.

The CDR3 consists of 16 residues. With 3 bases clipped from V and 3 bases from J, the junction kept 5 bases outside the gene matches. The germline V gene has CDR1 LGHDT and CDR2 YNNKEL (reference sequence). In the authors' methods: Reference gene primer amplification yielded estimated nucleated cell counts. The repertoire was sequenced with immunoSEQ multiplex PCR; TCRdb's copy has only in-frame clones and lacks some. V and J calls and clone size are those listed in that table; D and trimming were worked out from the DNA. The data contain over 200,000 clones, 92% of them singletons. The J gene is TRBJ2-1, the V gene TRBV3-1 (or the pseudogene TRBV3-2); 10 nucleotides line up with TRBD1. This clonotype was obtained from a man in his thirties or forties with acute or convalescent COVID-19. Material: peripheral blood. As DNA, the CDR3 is TGTGCCAGCAGCCAGAGAGGGACAGGGGTCTACAATGAGCAGTTCTTC. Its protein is CASSQRGTGVYNEQFF.